Listed below are T cell receptor beta chains from one sample, sequenced in a study of cytomegalovirus exposure and HLA in healthy donors. Assay: immunoSEQ multiplex PCR; the TCRdb copy retains only in-frame clones and omits some. This sample has 100,000 to 150,000 clones, with approximately 87% found just once. Material for sequencing was PBMCs. The receptors derive from a woman aged 25 to 39 in good health and CMV-seronegative. CDR3s include the opening cysteine and the closing phenylalanine or tryptophan. D genes are given only for firm matches. Clone sizes are given selectively: once, few, many, or a class where the clone is expanded.

>TRBV30|.|.|TRBJ1-1
TGTGCCTGGGCGGGGGGCGGCACTGAAGCTTTCTTT
CAWAGGGTEAFF
>TRBV28|.|.|TRBJ2-5
TGTGCCAGCATTTCTGGCCGTAACAGGGGGCGCGGGAGGGTGTTCGGAGAGACCCAGTACTTC
CASISGRNRGRGRVFGETQYF
>TRBV28|TRBD1|once|TRBJ1-4
TGTGCCAGCAGTTTATCCGACAGGGGGCTCGGTGAAAAACTGTTTTTT
CASSLSDRGLGEKLFF
>TRBV28|TRBD2|.|TRBJ2-7
TGTGCCAGCAGTCCCATCTGGGCTAGCGGAGAGTACGAGCAGTACTTC
CASSPIWASGEYEQYF
>TRBV7-3|TRBD2|once|TRBJ2-3
TGTGCCAGCAGCTTAACGTGGGCTAGCGGGGAATTCACAGATACGCAGTATTTT
CASSLTWASGEFTDTQYF
>TRBV15|.|.|TRBJ1-2
TGTGCCACCAGCAGAGTGGGGGGGTCTTATGGCTACACCTTC
CATSRVGGSYGYTF
>TRBV4-2|.|.|TRBJ2-5
TGTGCCAGCAGCCAAGGAGGGAGCGAGACCCAGTACTTC
CASSQGGSETQYF
>TRBV14|TRBD2|.|TRBJ2-5
TGTGCCAGCAGCCAAGGACTAGCGGGAGCAGAGACCCAGTACTTC
CASSQGLAGAETQYF
>TRBV4-1|TRBD2|.|TRBJ2-2
TGCGCCAGCAGCCCAGGACCTAGCGGGACTCTTAACACCGGGGAGCTGTTTTTT
CASSPGPSGTLNTGELFF
>TRBV5-1|.|.|TRBJ2-2
TGCGCCAGCAGCTTCTTGGGGGGGCGGACCGGGGAGCTGTTTTTT
CASSFLGGRTGELFF
>TRBV7-2|.|.|TRBJ2-4
TGTGCCAGCAGCTTAGATCCGGGGAGTTACGTTCAGTACTTC
CASSLDPGSYVQYF
>TRBV5-1|TRBD1|.|TRBJ1-1
TGCGCCAGCACCTTCGAGAATGAACAGGGGGGAGGTACTGAAGCTTTCTTT
CASTFENEQGGGTEAFF
>TRBV7-9|.|.|TRBJ1-1
TGTTCCAGCAGCTTACCGGAGGCAGTCGAAGCTTTCTTT
CSSSLPEAVEAFF
>TRBV13|TRBD1|few|TRBJ1-4
TGTGCCAGCAGCTCCGGACAGGGGGCTGAAAAACTGTTTTTT
CASSSGQGAEKLFF
>TRBV7-9|.|.|TRBJ1-4
TGTTCCAGCAGCCGTATCGGTCGGGAACTGTTTTTT
CSSSRIGRELFF
>TRBV6-5|.|.|TRBJ1-3
TGTGCCAGCAGTTACTCGAGGCAGGGGCCTGGAAACACCATATATTTT
CASSYSRQGPGNTIYF
>TRBV7-2|TRBD1|once|TRBJ2-2
TGTGCCAGCAGCCGACAGGGGTCCGGCACCGGGGAGCTGTTTTTT
CASSRQGSGTGELFF
>TRBV15|.|few|TRBJ2-7
TGTGCCACCAGCGGTCAAGGGGTTAGCTCCTACGAGCAGTACTTC
CATSGQGVSSYEQYF
>TRBV4-2|TRBD2|few|TRBJ2-3
TGTGCCAGCAGCCAAGTACTCGCGGGAGAAGCAGATACGCAGTATTTT
CASSQVLAGEADTQYF
>TRBV9|TRBD2|once|TRBJ2-1
TGTGCCAGCAACGGGGGGGGCTCCTACAATGAGCAGTTCTTC
CASNGGGSYNEQFF
>TRBV30|TRBD1|once|TRBJ1-1
TGTGCCTGGTGCTCCGGGACAGGGGGGATCGTCACTGAAGCTTTCTTT
CAWCSGTGGIVTEAFF
>TRBV4-3|.|.|TRBJ2-5
TGCGCCAGCAGCCAAGATCGGGAGACCCAGTACTTC
CASSQDRETQYF
>TRBV5-1|.|.|TRBJ1-6
TGCGCCAGCAGCTTAGAGGCAGGGCTAGATTCACCCCTCCACTTT
CASSLEAGLDSPLHF
>TRBV7-2|TRBD1|once|TRBJ2-7
TGTGCCAGCAGCCACCGGGACAGGGAATTGTACGAGCAGTACTTC
CASSHRDRELYEQYF
>TRBV10-3|TRBD1|.|TRBJ2-1
TGTGCCATCAGTGCCTGGACAGGGGGCGGGAATGAGCAGTTCTTC
CAISAWTGGGNEQFF
>TRBV30|TRBD1|.|TRBJ2-5
TGTGCCTGGAGTCCGGACAAAGGGGGCAGCGGCCAGTACTTC
CAWSPDKGGSGQYF
>TRBV2|TRBD2|.|TRBJ2-5
TGTGCCAGCAGGGGACCCGGGACTAGCGAGGAGACCCAGTACTTC
CASRGPGTSEETQYF
>TRBV19|TRBD2|once|TRBJ2-1
TGTGCCAGTAGTCTAGTCTGGGGCAGGTCGAGGACGGCGGGAGGGACTTCATACAATGAGCAGTTCTTC
CASSLVWGRSRTAGGTSYNEQFF
>TRBV7-9|TRBD1|.|TRBJ1-6
TGTGCCAGCAGCTCAGGGACAGGCGGGAGCTCCTATAATTCACCCCTCCACTTT
CASSSGTGGSSYNSPLHF
>TRBV28|.|.|TRBJ2-4
TGTGCCAGCAGCCCCGGACAGCCGGGGGCCAAAAACATTCAGTACTTC
CASSPGQPGAKNIQYF
>TRBV7-2|.|.|TRBJ1-5
TGTGCCAGCAGTCTTACAGGGAATCAGCCCCAGCATTTT
CASSLTGNQPQHF
>TRBV5-6|TRBD2|.|TRBJ2-3
TGTGCCAGCAGCGATACGACGGAAAGCGGGAGGGTAGATACGCAGTATTTT
CASSDTTESGRVDTQYF
>TRBV10-3|.|.|TRBJ2-1
TGTGCCATCAGTGAGTCCCCGATTCGCAGGGGCAATGAGCAGTTCTTC
CAISESPIRRGNEQFF
>TRBV7-7|.|.|TRBJ2-5
TGTGCCAGCAGCCAAGGGGGAGGGCAGGCCCAAGAGACCCAGTACTTC
CASSQGGGQAQETQYF
>TRBV19|.|once|TRBJ2-7
TGTGCCAGTAGTCCTGGGACATTCAAAGGCTACGAGCAGTACTTC
CASSPGTFKGYEQYF
>TRBV19|.|few|TRBJ1-1
TGTGCCAGTAGTTCGGGGACTCCATGGGGCACTGAAGCTTTCTTT
CASSSGTPWGTEAFF
>TRBV7-2|.|.|TRBJ2-7
TGTGCCAGCACCCCCGCGCGGCCAGACGAGCAGTACTTC
CASTPARPDEQYF
>TRBV6-5|.|.|TRBJ1-5
TGTGCCAGCAGTTACAGTCTAGGGGGAAATCAGCCCCAGCATTTT
CASSYSLGGNQPQHF
>TRBV18|.|.|TRBJ2-5
TGTGCCAGCTCACTACGAGTCCAGGGATCAGAGACCCAGTACTTC
CASSLRVQGSETQYF
>TRBV5-6|.|.|TRBJ2-7
TGTGCCAGCAGTCTACAGGGCTGGAACGAGCAGTACTTC
CASSLQGWNEQYF
>TRBV7-9|TRBD2|.|TRBJ2-1
TGTGCCAGCAGCGACCCGGGGGGGCCCTACAATGAGCAGTTCTTC
CASSDPGGPYNEQFF
>TRBV18|.|.|TRBJ2-1
TGTGCCAGCTCACCATCCTGGGGGCTTTACAATGAGCAGTTCTTC
CASSPSWGLYNEQFF
>TRBV2|.|.|TRBJ2-1
TGTGCCAGCAGTGTAGGGTCGGGGGAGCAGTTCTTC
CASSVGSGEQFF
>TRBV6-5|.|.|TRBJ2-1
TGTGCCAGCAGAAAAAGCGGTCAGACCTACAATGAGCAGTTCTTC
CASRKSGQTYNEQFF
>TRBV6-6|.|.|TRBJ2-1
TGTGCCAGCAGACCCCCGGGGATTACTTGGGAGCAGTTCTTC
CASRPPGITWEQFF
>TRBV5-1|TRBD2|.|TRBJ2-1
TGCGCCAGCAGCTTGGAACTAGCGGGAGACCTCCCTAGGCAGTTCTTC
CASSLELAGDLPRQFF
>TRBV10-3|TRBD1|.|TRBJ1-4
TGTGCCATCAGGAGGACAGGGGAGAATGAAAAACTGTTTTTT
CAIRRTGENEKLFF
>TRBV6-5|.|once|TRBJ1-1
TGTGCCAGCATCCGGGCCGGAGGGTGGATCACTGAAGCTTTCTTT
CASIRAGGWITEAFF
>TRBV19|TRBD2|.|TRBJ2-1
TGTGCCAGTAGTGTGGGCTCTCTAGCGGGGGGGCGGAATGAGCAGTTCTTC
CASSVGSLAGGRNEQFF
>TRBV7-2|TRBD2|.|TRBJ2-3
TGTGCCAGCAGCTCCAGAGGACTAGCGGGGGGGCTGGTAGATACGCAGTATTTT
CASSSRGLAGGLVDTQYF
>TRBV7-8|TRBD2|.|TRBJ2-1
TGTGCCAGCAACCGACTAGCGGGGGTTTACAATGAGCAGTTCTTC
CASNRLAGVYNEQFF
>TRBV28|.|.|TRBJ2-7
TGTGCCAGCAGTTTGGACAGTTCTGCTTTCGAGCAGTACTTC
CASSLDSSAFEQYF
>TRBV7-8|TRBD1|.|TRBJ1-2
TGTGCCAGCAGCTTATCCGGGACAGGGTTCCACTATGGCTACACCTTC
CASSLSGTGFHYGYTF